This T cell receptor beta chain was sequenced for a study of T cell changes during pregnancy in multiple sclerosis. CDR3 length: 20 amino acids. The ends lost 1 base at V and 0 bases at J; junction bases unmatched: 13. The germline CDR1 and CDR2 sequences are LNHNV and YYDKDF (reference sequence). The method was immunoSEQ multiplex PCR; TCRdb's version includes in-frame clones alone and lacks a portion of them. The table records approximately 13,000 clones, roughly 90% of them present only once. The V and J genes are TRBV15 and TRBJ2-3, with 10 bases lining up with TRBD2. The specimen was CD8+ T cells from peripheral blood mononuclear cells, collected after pregnancy. This receptor was taken from a female donor in good health, enrolled as a control in a pregnancy study. In DNA, the CDR3 is TGTGCCACCAGCAGAGCCCCTCGAGCGGGAGGGGTGGTAAGCACAGATACGCAGTATTTT. Encoded protein: CATSRAPRAGGVVSTDTQYF.